The rows below give T cell receptor beta chains drawn from one sample of a study of blood T cell repertoires in COVID-19. Profiled with immunoSEQ multiplex PCR; TCRdb holds only in-frame clones, not every one. The sample records under 300,000 clones, just over 90% being singletons. Sequenced material: PBMCs or T cells enriched from blood (not recorded which). These receptors originate from a woman aged 40 to 50 with acute COVID-19. Each CDR3 is given with its conserved first and last residue. The size field is filled for only some rows; it gives once, few, many or a size class.

.	TRBV29-1	CSVGRGIETEAFF
.	TRBV19	CASSIPRIRQSGGRRSTHYEQYF
.	TRBV28	CASSVRGFRAGARNTEAFF
.	TRBV4-1	CASSQVYTADYTDTQYF
.	TRBV7-6	CASRLQAPLNEKLFF
.	TRBV27	CASSLKPQGVNSPLHF
.	TRBV5-4	CASSPGLINTGELFF
.	TRBV18	CASSRIASGSYEQYF
.	TRBV19	CASSRGLGISGNTIYF
.	TRBV28	CASSLLLEQYF
once	TRBV7-3	CASSLNPGEGPYNEQFF
once	TRBV11-2	CASSPSWRETPYEQYF
.	TRBV6-5	CASSSPRLATSGELFF
.	TRBV19	CASKGTVSTDTQYF
.	TRBV29-1	CSVRLAGGNSPLHF
.	TRBV11-3	CASSLDDPGTLETQYF
.	TRBV5-1	CASSLEGVTGELFF
.	TRBV5-4	CASSAGTSGGQETQYF
.	TRBV2	CASKGQASGANVLTF
.	TRBV18	CASSRTDTMNTEAFF
.	TRBV4-2	CASGTSGGYTGELFF
.	TRBV19	CASSTTGIPPRGQHF
.	TRBV28	CASSLPGASNQPQHF
.	TRBV11-2	CASSLKRGGLWDEQYF
.	TRBV9	CASSVAETGTYGYTF
.	TRBV27	CASSPFAGTSGSGEQFF
.	TRBV30	CAWNSGTTRQPQHF
.	TRBV18	CASSDDSSGYTF
.	TRBV5-1	CASRGRAENEKLFF
.	TRBV10-3	CAISSGGAASDEQFF
.	TRBV7-9	CASNRGTGRNSPLHF
.	TRBV30	CAWRISKAGGEAFF
.	TRBV6-5	CASRPGRAYEQYF
.	TRBV4-3	CASSQDGTRNEKLFF
.	TRBV18	CASSPPTRNHYEQYF
.	TRBV9	CASSVERTGGPGANVLTF
.	TRBV19	CASSISAGGTDTQYF
.	TRBV29-1	CSVVEGSGNTIYF
.	TRBV29-1	CSVEYRDRDGYGYTF
.	TRBV7-6	CASSLGGSVDIQYF
.	TRBV2	CASSDSPPYGYTF
.	TRBV10-3	CAISDRLAGGTDTQYF
.	TRBV4-1	CASSQAGLAGDGQFF
.	TRBV29-1	CSVEADSYNEQFF
.	TRBV6-1	CASSERTSGRYEQYF
.	TRBV18	CASRAGRNEKLFF
.	TRBV12-3/TRBV12-4	CASGGETQYF
.	TRBV30	CAWSTGTGGLNTEAFF
.	TRBV12-1	CASSFGLHTGTSGGRSDTQYF
.	TRBV19	CASSIRSVRGTNYGYTF
.	TRBV6-5	CASSYSAGPLHSPLHF
.	TRBV19	CASSPLVQGPHQPQHF
once	TRBV13	CASNGGGPTSEAFF